The next 12 T cell receptor beta chains were all read from a single sample in a study of blood T cells in healthy people across ages. A second PCR, run for about 7 to 11 cycles, used a sample-barcoded 5' primer plus a J-beta primer mix. TCRdb re-derived calls from the 5' RACE reads in MiXCR, one entry per CDR3 protein. The repertoire includes about 780,000 distinct CDR3 sequences, under 30% of them detected once, and about 3% sits in the top ten. These data were likewise used in another study, on T cells of mothers and their children.

Sequencing input: blood. All receptors derive from a boy aged 10-17 years in good health.

The chain links TRBV7-9 to TRBJ2-1; 9 positions agree with TRBD2. V lost 7 bases and J lost 6; bases outside the gene matches: 7. This CDR3 has 14 residues. Germline loops: CDR1 SEHNR, CDR2 FQNEAQ (reference sequence). This chain's CDR3 is CASTLAGGSNEQFF. DNA of the CDR3: TGTGCCAGCACGCTTGCGGGGGGGAGCAATGAGCAGTTCTTC.

This clonotype turned up a few times. The V gene is TRBV29-1, the J gene TRBJ2-5; D might be TRBD2 (5 bases). Germline values: CDR1 SQVTM, CDR2 ANQGSEA. This CDR3 is built from 12 residues. The V end lost 8 bases, the J end lost 2 bases, and 12 bases lay between the germline ends. The CDR3 DNA sequence: TGCAGCCTCACTAGGGCGCAAGAGACCCAGTACTTC. Translation gives CSLTRAQETQYF.

This clonotype has only a few counts. The rearrangement joins TRBV12-3 or TRBV12-4 to TRBJ2-2; the D is unclear. This CDR3 has 13 amino acids. Trimming shortened V by 5 bases and J by 6 bases, and 10 bases separated the two germline ends. As DNA, the CDR3 is TGTGCCAGCAGTGCCCCGACCGCCGGGGAGCTGTTTTTT. Encoded protein: CASSAPTAGELFF.

The CDR3 loop reads CASTRGTVNNEQYF. The CDR3 DNA reads TGTGCCAGCACAAGAGGGACAGTTAATAACGAGCAGTACTTC. This chain links TRBV6-5 with TRBJ2-5, with 7 bases aligning to TRBD1. The DNA matches TRBJ2-7 better at its end, which makes the J call doubtful. Germline V gene lookup returns CDR1 MNHEY and CDR2 SVGAGI. The CDR3 is 14 residues long.

The table lists this clonotype with many counts. The chain links TRBV27 to TRBJ1-1; D is unclear. This CDR3 spans 13 amino acids. CDR1 MNHEY and CDR2 SMNVEV come from the germline V gene (reference sequence). Trimming took off 3 bases at V and 0 bases at J, with 5 bases between the two ends. The CDR3 here is CASSFLMNTEAFF. CDR3 in DNA: TGTGCCAGCAGTTTTTTAATGAACACTGAAGCTTTCTTT.

The gene calls are TRBV20-1 and TRBJ1-2; tentatively, D is TRBD1 (5 bases). Germline assignment: CDR1 DFQATT and CDR2 SNEGSKA (reference sequence). The CDR3 extends over 14 amino acids. V lost 0 bases, J lost 8 bases, and 16 bases lay in between. CDR3 nucleotides: TGCAGTGCTAGAGATCGAACGGCAGGGCAGGGCTACACCTTC. Its protein is CSARDRTAGQGYTF.

The CDR3 region has the DNA TGTGCCACCAGCAAAGAAAGGGACAGAGGAAATTCACCCCTCCACTTT. The encoded protein is CATSKERDRGNSPLHF. The chain joins TRBV15 to TRBJ1-6; TRBD1 matches at 7 bases. The V segment lost 4 bases and the J segment 7 bases; nucleotides outside the gene matches: 10. The CDR3 extends over 16 amino acids. Germline V CDR1 and CDR2: LNHNV, YYDKDF (reference sequence). Supplemented by reference TRBV15 and TRBJ1-6, the full variable domain reads DAMVIQNPRYQVTQFGKPVTLSCSQTLNHNVMYWYQQKSSQAPKLLFHYYDKDFNNEADTPDNFQSRRPNTSFCFLDIRSPGLGDTAMYLCATSKERDRGNSPLHFGNGTRLTVT.

This clonotype appeared a few times. The chain links TRBV4-2 to TRBJ1-3; D perhaps matches TRBD1 (6 bases). The V gene lost 1 base and the J gene lost 3 bases, with 19 bases spanning the gap. Germline V gene data show CDR1 as LGHNA and CDR2 as YNFKEQ. The CDR3 runs 18 residues. In DNA form, the CDR3 reads TGTGCCAGCAGCCAAGTACGGGCGGGGGCTGAGGATGGAAACACCATATATTTT. Its translation: CASSQVRAGAEDGNTIYF.

This chain links TRBV5-1 with TRBJ2-3, with D uncertain. There are 12 residues in the CDR3. Trimming shortened V by 0 bases and J by 6 bases, and 5 bases separated the two germline ends. The germline V gene encodes CDR1 SGHRS and CDR2 YFSETQ. CDR3 DNA: TGCGCCAGCAGCTTGGCTGATGATACGCAGTATTTT. Protein product: CASSLADDTQYF.

V gene TRBV3-1 combines with J gene TRBJ2-7; possibly TRBD1 for D (6 bases). V lost 3 bases and J lost 3, with 9 bases in between. Per germline, CDR1 LGHDT and CDR2 YNNKEL (reference sequence). The CDR3 totals 13 residues. This chain's CDR3 is CASSQGTYYEQYF. CDR3 sequence (DNA): TGTGCCAGCAGCCAGGGGACATACTACGAGCAGTACTTC.

The genes are TRBV11-2 and TRBJ1-2; 8 bases match TRBD1. The CDR3 is 13 residues long. Germline trimming cut 5 bases from V and 8 bases from J; bases unmatched to any gene: 7. Germline V gene lookup returns CDR1 SGHAT and CDR2 FQNNGV. CDR3 sequence: CASSIGQGQGYTF. In nucleotides, the CDR3 is TGTGCCAGCAGCATCGGACAGGGTCAAGGCTACACCTTC.

This clonotype has a handful of counts. The chain is built from TRBV29-1 and TRBJ1-2, with 8 nucleotides matching TRBD1. The germline V gene encodes CDR1 SQVTM and CDR2 ANQGSEA. Trimming took 5 bases from V and 6 from J; bases not matched to a gene: 8. The CDR3 extends over 13 amino acids. The CDR3 DNA follows: TGCAGCGTTTTTTCCGGGACAGGCCATGGCTACACCTTC. As protein: CSVFSGTGHGYTF. Combining the CDR3 with reference TRBV29-1 and TRBJ1-2 gives the whole variable domain SAVISQKPSRDICQRGTSLTIQCQVDSQVTMMFWYRQQPGQSLTLIATANQGSEATYESGFVIDKFPISRPNLTFSTLTVSNMSPEDSSIYLCSVFSGTGHGYTFGSGTRLTVV.